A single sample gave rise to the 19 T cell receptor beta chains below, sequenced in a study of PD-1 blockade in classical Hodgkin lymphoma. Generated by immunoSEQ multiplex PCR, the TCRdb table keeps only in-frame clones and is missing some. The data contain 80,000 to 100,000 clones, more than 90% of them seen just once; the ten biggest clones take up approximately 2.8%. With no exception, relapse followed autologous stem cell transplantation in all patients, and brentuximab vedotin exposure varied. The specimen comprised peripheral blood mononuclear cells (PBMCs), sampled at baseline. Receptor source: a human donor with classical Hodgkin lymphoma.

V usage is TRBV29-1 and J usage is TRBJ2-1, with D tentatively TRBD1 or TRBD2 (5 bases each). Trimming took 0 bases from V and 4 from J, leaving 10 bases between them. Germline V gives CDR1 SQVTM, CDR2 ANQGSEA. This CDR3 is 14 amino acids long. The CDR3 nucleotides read TGCAGCGTTGAAGATAGGTGGGGGTACAATGAGCAGTTCTTC. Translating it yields CSVEDRWGYNEQFF.

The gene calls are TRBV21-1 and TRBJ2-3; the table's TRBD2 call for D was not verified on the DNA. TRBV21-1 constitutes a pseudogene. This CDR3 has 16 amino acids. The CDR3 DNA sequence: TGTGCCAGTAGGTCGGGAGGGCCCCCTAGCACAGATACGCAGTATTTT. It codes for CASRSGGPPSTDTQYF.

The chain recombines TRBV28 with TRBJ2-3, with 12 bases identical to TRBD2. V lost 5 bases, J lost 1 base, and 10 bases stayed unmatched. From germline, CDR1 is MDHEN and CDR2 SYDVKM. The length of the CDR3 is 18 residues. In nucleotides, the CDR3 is TGTGCCAGCAGTCCTCTTCTAGCGGGGGGGGCGGGCACAGATACGCAGTATTTT. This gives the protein CASSPLLAGGAGTDTQYF. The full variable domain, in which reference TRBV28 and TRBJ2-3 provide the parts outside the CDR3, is DVKVTQSSRYLVKRTGEKVFLECVQDMDHENMFWYRQDPGLGLRLIYFSYDVKMKEKGDIPEGYSVSREKKERFSLILESASTNQTSMYLCASSPLLAGGAGTDTQYFGPGTRLTVL.

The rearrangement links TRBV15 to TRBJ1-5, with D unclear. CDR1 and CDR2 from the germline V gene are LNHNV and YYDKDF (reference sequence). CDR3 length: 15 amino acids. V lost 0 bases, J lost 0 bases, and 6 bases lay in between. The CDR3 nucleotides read TGTGCCACCAGCAGAGACCGGAATAGCAATCAGCCCCAGCATTTT. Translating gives CATSRDRNSNQPQHF.

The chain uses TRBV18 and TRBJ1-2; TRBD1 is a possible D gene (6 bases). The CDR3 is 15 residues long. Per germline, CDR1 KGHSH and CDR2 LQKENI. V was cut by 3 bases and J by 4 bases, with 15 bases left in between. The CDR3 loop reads CASSPAGGQLYGYTF. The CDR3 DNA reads TGTGCCAGCTCACCCGCCGGGGGGCAACTCTATGGCTACACCTTC.

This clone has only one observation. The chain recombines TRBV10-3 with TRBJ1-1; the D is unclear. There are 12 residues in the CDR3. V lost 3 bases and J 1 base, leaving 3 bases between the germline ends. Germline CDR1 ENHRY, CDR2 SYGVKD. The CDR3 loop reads CAISDQNTEAFF. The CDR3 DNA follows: TGTGCCATCAGTGATCAGAACACTGAAGCTTTCTTT.

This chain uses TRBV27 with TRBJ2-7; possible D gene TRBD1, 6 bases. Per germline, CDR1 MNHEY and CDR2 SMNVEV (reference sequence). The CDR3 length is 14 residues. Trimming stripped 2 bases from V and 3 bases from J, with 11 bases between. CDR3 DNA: TGTGCCAGCAGTTTAGAAGGGGGACGCTACGAGCAGTACTTC. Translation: CASSLEGGRYEQYF.

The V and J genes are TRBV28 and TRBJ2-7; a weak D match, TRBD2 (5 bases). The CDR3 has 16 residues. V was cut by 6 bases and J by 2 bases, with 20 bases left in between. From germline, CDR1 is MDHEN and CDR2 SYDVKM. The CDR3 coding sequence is TGTGCCAGCAGCTTACCTAGCCAACTGTCAGCCTACGAGCAGTACTTC. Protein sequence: CASSLPSQLSAYEQYF.

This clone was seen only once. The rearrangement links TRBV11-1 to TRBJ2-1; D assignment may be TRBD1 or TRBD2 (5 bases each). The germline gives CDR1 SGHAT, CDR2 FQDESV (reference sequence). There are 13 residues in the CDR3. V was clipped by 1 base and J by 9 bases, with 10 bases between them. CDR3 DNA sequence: TGTGCCAGCAGCTTAGGAGGGGTTAGTGAGCAGTTCTTC. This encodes CASSLGGVSEQFF. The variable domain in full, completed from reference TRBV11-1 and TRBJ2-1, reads EAEVAQSPRYKITEKSQAVAFWCDPISGHATLYWYRQILGQGPELLVQFQDESVVDDSQLPKDRFSAERLKGVDSTLKIQPAELGDSAMYLCASSLGGVSEQFFGPGTRLTVL.

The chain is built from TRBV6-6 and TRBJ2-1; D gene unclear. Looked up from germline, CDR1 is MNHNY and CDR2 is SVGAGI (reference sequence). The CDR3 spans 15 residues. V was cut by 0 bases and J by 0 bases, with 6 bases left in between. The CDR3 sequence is CASSYSPSSYNEQFF. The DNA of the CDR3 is TGTGCCAGCAGTTACTCCCCGAGCTCCTACAATGAGCAGTTCTTC.

CDR3 sequence: CASSETIGTSGPYEQYF. The CDR3, as DNA: TGTGCCAGCAGTGAAACAATCGGGACTAGCGGCCCCTACGAGCAGTACTTC. The chain uses TRBV6-1 and TRBJ2-7, with TRBD2 matching over 11 bases. Trimming removed 2 bases from V and 2 bases from J; junction bases left unmatched: 8. The CDR3 has 17 amino acids. Germline CDR1 MNHNS, CDR2 SASEGT.

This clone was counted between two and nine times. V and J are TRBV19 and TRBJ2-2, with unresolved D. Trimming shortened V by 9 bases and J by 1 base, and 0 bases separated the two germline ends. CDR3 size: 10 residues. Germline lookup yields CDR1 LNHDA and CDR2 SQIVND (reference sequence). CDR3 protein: CARNTGELFF. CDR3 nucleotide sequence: TGTGCCAGGAACACCGGGGAGCTGTTTTTT. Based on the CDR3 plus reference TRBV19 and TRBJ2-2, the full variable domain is DGGITQSPKYLFRKEGQNVTLSCEQNLNHDAMYWYRQDPGQGLRLIYYSQIVNDFQKGDIAEGYSVSREKKESFPLTVTSAQKNPTAFYLCARNTGELFFGEGSRLTVL.

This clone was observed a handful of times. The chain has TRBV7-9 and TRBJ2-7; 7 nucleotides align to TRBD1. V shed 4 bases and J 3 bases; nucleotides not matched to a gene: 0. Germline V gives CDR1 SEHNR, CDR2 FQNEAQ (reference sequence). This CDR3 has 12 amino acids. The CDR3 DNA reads TGTGCCAGCAGCTGGGACAGCTACGAGCAGTACTTC. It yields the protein CASSWDSYEQYF.

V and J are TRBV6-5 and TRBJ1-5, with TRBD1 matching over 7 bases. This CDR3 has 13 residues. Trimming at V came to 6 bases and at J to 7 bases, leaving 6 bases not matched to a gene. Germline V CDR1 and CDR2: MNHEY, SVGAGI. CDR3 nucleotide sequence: TGTGCCAGCAGACAGGGGACGTGGCAGCCCCAGCATTTT. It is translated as CASRQGTWQPQHF.

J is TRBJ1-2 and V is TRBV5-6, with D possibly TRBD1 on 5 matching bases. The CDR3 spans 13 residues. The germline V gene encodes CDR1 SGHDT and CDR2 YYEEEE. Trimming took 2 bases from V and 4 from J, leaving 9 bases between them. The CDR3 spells CASSFPGFYGYTF. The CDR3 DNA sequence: TGTGCCAGCAGCTTCCCAGGGTTCTATGGCTACACCTTC. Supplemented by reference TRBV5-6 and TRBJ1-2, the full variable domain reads DAGVTQSPTHLIKTRGQQVTLRCSPKSGHDTVSWYQQALGQGPQFIFQYYEEEERQRGNFPDRFSGHQFPNYSSELNVNALLLGDSALYLCASSFPGFYGYTFGSGTRLTVV.

CDR3 nucleotide sequence: TGTGCCATAAAACGGGCCGGGACACGGGGTGGCTACACCTTC. It encodes CAIKRAGTRGGYTF. The chain recombines TRBV6-5 with TRBJ1-2, with D maybe TRBD1 (6 bases). Per the germline V gene, CDR1 is MNHEY and CDR2 is SVGAGI. This CDR3 comprises 14 residues. Trimming took 10 bases from V and 7 from J, leaving 22 bases between them.

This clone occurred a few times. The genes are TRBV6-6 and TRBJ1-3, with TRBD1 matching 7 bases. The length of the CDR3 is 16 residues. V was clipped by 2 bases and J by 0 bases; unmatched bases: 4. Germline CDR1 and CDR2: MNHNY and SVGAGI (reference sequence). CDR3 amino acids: CASSYRRDSSGNTIYF. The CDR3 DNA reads TGTGCCAGCAGTTACCGCCGGGACAGCTCTGGAAACACCATATATTTT.

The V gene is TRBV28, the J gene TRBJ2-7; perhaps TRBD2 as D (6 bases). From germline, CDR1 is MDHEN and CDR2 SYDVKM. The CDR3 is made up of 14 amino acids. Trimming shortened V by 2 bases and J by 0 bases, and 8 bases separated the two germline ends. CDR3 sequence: CASSLAGYSYEQYF. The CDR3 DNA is TGTGCCAGCAGTTTAGCGGGATACTCCTACGAGCAGTACTTC.

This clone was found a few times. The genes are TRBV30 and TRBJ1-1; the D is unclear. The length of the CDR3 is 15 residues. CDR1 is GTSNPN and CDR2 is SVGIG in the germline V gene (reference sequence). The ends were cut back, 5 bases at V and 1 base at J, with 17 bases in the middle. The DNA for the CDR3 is TGTGCCTGGGAGCCAGGATTAGGTTCGAACACTGAAGCTTTCTTT. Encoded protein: CAWEPGLGSNTEAFF. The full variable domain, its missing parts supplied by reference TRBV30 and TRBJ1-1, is SQTIHQWPATLVQPVGSPLSLECTVEGTSNPNLYWYRQAAGRGLQLLFYSVGIGQISSEVPQNLSASRPQDRQFILSSKKLLLSDSGFYLCAWEPGLGSNTEAFFGQGTRLTVV.